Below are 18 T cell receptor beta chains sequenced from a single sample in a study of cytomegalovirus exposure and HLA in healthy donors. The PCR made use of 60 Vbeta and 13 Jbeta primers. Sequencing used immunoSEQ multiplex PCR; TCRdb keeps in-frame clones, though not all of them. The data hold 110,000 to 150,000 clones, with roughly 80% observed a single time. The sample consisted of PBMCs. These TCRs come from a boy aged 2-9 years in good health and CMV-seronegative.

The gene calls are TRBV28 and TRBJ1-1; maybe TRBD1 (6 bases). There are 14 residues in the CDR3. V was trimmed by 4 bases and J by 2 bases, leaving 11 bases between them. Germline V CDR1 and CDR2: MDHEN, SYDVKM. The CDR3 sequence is CASSSWTENTEAFF. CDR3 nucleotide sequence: TGTGCCAGCAGTTCCTGGACAGAAAACACTGAAGCTTTCTTT.

CDR3 nucleotide sequence: TGCGCCAGCAGCTTGAGGACCCACAGGACAGATACGCAGTATTTT. Translating it yields CASSLRTHRTDTQYF. The V call is TRBV5-1, the J call TRBJ2-3; TRBD1 is a possible D gene (5 bases). The germline V and J ends were trimmed by 1 base and 3 bases, with 12 bases remaining between them. Germline values: CDR1 SGHRS, CDR2 YFSETQ. CDR3 size: 15 residues. Supplemented by reference TRBV5-1 and TRBJ2-3, the full variable domain reads KAGVTQTPRYLIKTRGQQVTLSCSPISGHRSVSWYQQTPGQGLQFLFEYFSETQRNKGNFPGRFSGRQFSNSRSEMNVSTLELGDSALYLCASSLRTHRTDTQYFGPGTRLTVL.

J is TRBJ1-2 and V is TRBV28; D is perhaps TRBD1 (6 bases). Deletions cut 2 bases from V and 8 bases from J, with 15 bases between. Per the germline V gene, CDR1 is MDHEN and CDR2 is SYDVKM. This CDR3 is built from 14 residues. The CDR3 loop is CASSLDRNIRGYTF. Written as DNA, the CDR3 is TGTGCCAGCAGTTTAGACAGGAATATCAGAGGCTACACCTTC.

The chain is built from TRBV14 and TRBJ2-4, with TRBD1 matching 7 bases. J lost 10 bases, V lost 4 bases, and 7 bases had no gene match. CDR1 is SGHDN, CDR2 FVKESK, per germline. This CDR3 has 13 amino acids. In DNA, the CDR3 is TGTGCCAGCAGCCTAATAGGACAGGCTATTCAGTACTTC. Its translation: CASSLIGQAIQYF.

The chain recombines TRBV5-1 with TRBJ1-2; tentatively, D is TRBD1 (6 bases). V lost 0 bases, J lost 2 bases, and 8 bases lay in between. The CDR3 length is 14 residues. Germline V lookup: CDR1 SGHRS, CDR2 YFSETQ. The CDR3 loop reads CASSLETGNYGYTF. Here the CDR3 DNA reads TGCGCCAGCAGCTTGGAAACAGGGAACTATGGCTACACCTTC.

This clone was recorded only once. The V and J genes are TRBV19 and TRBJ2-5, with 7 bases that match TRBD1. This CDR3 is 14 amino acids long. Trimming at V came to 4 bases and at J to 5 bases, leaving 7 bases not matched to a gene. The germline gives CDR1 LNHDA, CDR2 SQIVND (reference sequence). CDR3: CASSRKGAGETQYF. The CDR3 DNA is TGTGCCAGTAGTAGAAAGGGGGCCGGGGAGACCCAGTACTTC.

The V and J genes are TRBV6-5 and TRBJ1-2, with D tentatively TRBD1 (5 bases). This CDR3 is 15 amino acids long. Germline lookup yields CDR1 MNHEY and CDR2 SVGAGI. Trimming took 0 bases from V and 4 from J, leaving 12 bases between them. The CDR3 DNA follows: TGTGCCAGCAGTTACTCTTCGGGGGGAGGCTATGGCTACACCTTC. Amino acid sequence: CASSYSSGGGYGYTF.

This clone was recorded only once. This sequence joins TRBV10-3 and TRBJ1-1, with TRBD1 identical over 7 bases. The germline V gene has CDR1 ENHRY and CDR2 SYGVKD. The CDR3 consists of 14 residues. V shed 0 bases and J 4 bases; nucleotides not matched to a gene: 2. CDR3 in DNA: TGTGCCATCAGTGAGTCGACAGGGACCACTGAAGCTTTCTTT. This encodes CAISESTGTTEAFF.

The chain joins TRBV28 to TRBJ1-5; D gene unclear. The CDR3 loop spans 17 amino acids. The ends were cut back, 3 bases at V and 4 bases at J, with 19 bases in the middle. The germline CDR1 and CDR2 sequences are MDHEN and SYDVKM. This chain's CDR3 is CASSFPFRRQRNQPQHF. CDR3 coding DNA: TGTGCCAGCAGTTTTCCTTTCCGGCGACAACGAAATCAGCCCCAGCATTTT.

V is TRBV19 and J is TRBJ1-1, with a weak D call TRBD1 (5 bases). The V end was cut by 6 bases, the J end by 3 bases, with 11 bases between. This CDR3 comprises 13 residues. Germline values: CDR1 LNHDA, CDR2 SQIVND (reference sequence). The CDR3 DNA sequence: TGTGCCAGTAGCGACCAGGGTTACACTGAAGCTTTCTTT. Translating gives CASSDQGYTEAFF.

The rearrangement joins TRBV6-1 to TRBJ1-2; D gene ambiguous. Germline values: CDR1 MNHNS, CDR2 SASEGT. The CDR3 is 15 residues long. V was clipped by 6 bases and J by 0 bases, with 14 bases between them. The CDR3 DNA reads TGTGCCAGCAGCAAGGAAAGCACAGCTAACTATGGCTACACCTTC. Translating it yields CASSKESTANYGYTF.

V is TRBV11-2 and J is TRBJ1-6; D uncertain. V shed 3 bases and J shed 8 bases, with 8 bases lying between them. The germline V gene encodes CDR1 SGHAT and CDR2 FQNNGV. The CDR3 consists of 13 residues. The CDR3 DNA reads TGTGCCAGCAGCTTTGGACTTGATTCACCCCTCCACTTT. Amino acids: CASSFGLDSPLHF.

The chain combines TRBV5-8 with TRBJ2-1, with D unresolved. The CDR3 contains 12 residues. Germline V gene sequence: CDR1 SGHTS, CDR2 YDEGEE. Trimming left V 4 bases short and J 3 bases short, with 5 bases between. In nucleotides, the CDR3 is TGTGCCAGCAGCCCAGACTACAATGAGCAGTTCTTC. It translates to CASSPDYNEQFF. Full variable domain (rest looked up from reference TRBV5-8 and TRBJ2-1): EAGVTQSPTHLIKTRGQQATLRCSPISGHTSVYWYQQALGLGLQFLLWYDEGEERNRGNFPPRFSGRQFPNYSSELNVNALELEDSALYLCASSPDYNEQFFGPGTRLTVL.

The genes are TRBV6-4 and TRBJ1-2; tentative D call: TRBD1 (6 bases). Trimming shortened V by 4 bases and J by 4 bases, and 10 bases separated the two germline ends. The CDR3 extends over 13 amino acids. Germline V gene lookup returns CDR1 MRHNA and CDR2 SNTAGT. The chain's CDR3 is CASSVTGGYGYTF. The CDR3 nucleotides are TGTGCCAGCAGTGTGACAGGCGGCTATGGCTACACCTTC.

The DNA of the CDR3 is TGTGCCAGCAGTGAGTCAAGAGAGAGCTCCTATAATTCACCCCTCCACTTT. This encodes CASSESRESSYNSPLHF. The chain recombines TRBV6-1 with TRBJ1-6, with no clear D. Germline-derived CDR1 and CDR2 are MNHNS and SASEGT. V was pared by 3 bases and J by 0 bases, with 12 bases between. CDR3 length: 17 residues.

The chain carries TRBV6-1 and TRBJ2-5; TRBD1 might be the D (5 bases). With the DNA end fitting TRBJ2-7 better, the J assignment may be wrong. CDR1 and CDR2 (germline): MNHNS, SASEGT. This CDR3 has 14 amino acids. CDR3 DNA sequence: TGTGCCAGCCGACAGATGGGGATCTACTACGAGCAGTACTTC. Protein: CASRQMGIYYEQYF.

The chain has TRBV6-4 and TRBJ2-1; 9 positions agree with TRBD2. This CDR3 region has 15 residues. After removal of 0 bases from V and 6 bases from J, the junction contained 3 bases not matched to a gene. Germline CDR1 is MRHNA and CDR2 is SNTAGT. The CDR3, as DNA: TGTGCCAGCAGTGACTCGACTAGCGGTGTCAATGAGCAGTTCTTC. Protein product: CASSDSTSGVNEQFF.

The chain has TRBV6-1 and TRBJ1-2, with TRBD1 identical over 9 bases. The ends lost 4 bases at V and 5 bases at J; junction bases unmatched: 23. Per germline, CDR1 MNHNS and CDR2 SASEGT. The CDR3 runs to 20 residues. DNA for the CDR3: TGTGCCAGCAGTGGAGACTTTCCGGGACAGGGAATAAGGAGGCGATATGGCTACACCTTC. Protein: CASSGDFPGQGIRRRYGYTF.